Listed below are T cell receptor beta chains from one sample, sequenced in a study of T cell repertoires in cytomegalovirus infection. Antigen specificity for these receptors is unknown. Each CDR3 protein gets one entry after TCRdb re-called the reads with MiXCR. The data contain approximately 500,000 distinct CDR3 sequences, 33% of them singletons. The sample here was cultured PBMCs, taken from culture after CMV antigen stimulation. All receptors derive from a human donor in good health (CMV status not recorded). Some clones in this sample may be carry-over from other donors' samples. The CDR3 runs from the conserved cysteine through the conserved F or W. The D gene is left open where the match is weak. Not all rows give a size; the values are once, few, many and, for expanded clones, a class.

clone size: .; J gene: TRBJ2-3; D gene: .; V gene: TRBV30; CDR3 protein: CAWRSETSTDTQYF; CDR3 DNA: TGTGCCTGGAGGAGCGAGACTAGCACAGATACGCAGTATTTT
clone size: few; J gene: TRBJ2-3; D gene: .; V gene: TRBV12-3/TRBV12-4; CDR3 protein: CASSPETRVNTQYF; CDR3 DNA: TGTGCCAGCAGTCCCGAGACAAGGGTTAATACGCAGTATTTT
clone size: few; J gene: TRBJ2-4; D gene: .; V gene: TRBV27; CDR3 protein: CASRYLAENIQYF; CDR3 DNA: TGTGCCAGCAGATACTTAGCGGAAAACATTCAGTACTTC
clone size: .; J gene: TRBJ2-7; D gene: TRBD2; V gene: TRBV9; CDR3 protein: CASSVSPKAGEEQYF; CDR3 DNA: TGTGCCAGCAGCGTCTCCCCAAAAGCGGGGGAGGAGCAGTACTTC
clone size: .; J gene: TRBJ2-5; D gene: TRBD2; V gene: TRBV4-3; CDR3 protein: CASSPKWRLAGKMETQYF; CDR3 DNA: TGCGCCAGCAGCCCAAAATGGAGGCTAGCGGGAAAAATGGAGACCCAGTACTTC
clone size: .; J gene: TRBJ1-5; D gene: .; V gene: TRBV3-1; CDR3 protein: CASSRGHSVNQPQHF; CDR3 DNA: TGTGCCAGCAGCCGAGGACACTCAGTCAATCAGCCCCAGCATTTT
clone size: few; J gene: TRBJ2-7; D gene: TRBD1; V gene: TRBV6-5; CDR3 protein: CASSYRDRGLGEQYF; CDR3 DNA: TGTGCCAGCAGTTACCGGGACAGGGGCCTGGGGGAGCAGTACTTC
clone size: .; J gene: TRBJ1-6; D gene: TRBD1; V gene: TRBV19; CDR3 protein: CASRDRGYNSPLHF; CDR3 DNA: TGTGCCAGTAGGGACAGGGGATATAATTCACCCCTCCACTTT
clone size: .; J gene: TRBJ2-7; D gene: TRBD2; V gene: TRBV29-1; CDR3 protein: CSARLAGFSYEQYF; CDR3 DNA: TGCAGCGCCCGACTAGCGGGATTCTCCTACGAGCAGTACTTC
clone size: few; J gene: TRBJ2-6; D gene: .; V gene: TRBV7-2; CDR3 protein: CASSLGYHRGLSGANVLTF; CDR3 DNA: TGTGCCAGCAGCTTAGGCTACCACAGGGGACTCTCTGGGGCCAACGTCCTGACTTTC
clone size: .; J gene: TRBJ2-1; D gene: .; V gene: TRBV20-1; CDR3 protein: CSAHSPIGRYNEQFF; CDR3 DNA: TGCAGTGCTCATAGCCCCATAGGACGCTACAATGAGCAGTTCTTC
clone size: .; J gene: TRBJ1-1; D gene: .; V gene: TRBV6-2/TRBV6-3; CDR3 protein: CASRWKGAGPNTEAFF; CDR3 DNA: TGTGCCAGCAGGTGGAAAGGGGCAGGACCTAACACTGAAGCTTTCTTT
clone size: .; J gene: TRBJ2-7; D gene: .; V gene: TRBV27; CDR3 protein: CASSLLRTNSYEQYF; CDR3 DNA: TGTGCCAGCAGCCTCCTACGGACTAACTCCTACGAGCAGTACTTC
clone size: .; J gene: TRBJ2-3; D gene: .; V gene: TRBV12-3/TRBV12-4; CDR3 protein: CASSFRSGSPDTQYF; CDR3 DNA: TGTGCCAGCAGTTTCAGGTCAGGGAGCCCAGATACGCAGTATTTT
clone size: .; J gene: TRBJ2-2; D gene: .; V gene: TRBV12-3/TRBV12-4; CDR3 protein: CASTLWGAGYTGELFF; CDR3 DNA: TGTGCCAGCACTCTATGGGGAGCGGGCTACACCGGGGAGCTGTTTTTT
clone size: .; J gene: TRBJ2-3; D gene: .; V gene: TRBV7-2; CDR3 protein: CASSFLRGDTQYF; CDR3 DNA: TGTGCCAGCAGCTTTCTACGGGGAGATACGCAGTATTTT
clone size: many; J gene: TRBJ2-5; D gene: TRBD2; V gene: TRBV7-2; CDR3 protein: CASSPVGREEETQYF; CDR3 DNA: TGTGCCAGCAGCCCTGTGGGTCGGGAGGAAGAGACCCAGTACTTC
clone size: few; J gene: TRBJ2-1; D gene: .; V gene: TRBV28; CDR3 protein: CASSLPVSRGQFF; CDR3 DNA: TGTGCCAGCAGTTTACCGGTTAGCCGGGGGCAGTTCTTC
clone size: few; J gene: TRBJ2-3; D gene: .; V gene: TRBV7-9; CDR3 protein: CASSADADTQYF; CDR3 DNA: TGTGCCAGCAGCGCCGATGCGGATACGCAGTATTTT
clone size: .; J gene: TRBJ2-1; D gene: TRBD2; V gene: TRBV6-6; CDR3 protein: CASRTSGSNDNEQFF; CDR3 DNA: TGTGCCAGCAGAACTAGCGGGAGTAACGACAATGAGCAGTTCTTC
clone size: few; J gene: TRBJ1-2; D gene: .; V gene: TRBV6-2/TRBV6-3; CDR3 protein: CASSYQARGGYTF; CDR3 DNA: TGTGCCAGCAGTTACCAGGCCAGAGGAGGCTACACCTTC
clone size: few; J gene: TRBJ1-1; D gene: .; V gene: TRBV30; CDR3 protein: CAWNPGLRGTEAFF; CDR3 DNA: TGTGCCTGGAATCCGGGCCTCCGAGGGACTGAAGCTTTCTTT
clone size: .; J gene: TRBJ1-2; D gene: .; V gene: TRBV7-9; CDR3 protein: CASSPIFANYGYTF; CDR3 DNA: TGTGCCAGCAGCCCAATATTTGCTAACTATGGCTACACCTTC
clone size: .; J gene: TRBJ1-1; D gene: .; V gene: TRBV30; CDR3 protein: CAWSAGQNTEAFF; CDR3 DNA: TGTGCCTGGAGTGCTGGACAGAACACTGAAGCTTTCTTT
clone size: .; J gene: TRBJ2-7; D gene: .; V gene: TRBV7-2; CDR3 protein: CASSVYRVLGPYEQYF; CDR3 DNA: TGTGCCAGCAGCGTATACAGGGTCCTAGGACCTTACGAGCAGTACTTC
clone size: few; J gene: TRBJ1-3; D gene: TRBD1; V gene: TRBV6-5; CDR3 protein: CASSYTGTGAGNTIYF; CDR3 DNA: TGTGCCAGCAGTTACACCGGGACAGGGGCTGGAAACACCATATATTTT
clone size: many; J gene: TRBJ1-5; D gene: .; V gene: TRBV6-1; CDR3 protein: CASSPESDYLPQHF; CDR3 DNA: TGTGCCAGCAGCCCCGAATCAGACTATCTGCCCCAGCATTTT
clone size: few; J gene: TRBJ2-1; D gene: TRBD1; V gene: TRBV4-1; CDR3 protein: CASSQDTGAYNEQFF; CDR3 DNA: TGCGCCAGCAGCCAAGACACAGGGGCGTACAATGAGCAGTTCTTC
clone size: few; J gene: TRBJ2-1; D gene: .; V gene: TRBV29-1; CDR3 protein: CSVEEVGRTYNEQFF; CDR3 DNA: TGCAGCGTTGAAGAAGTTGGGCGCACCTACAATGAGCAGTTCTTC
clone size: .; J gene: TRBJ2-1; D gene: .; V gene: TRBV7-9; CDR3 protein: CASTQAGGFDEQFF; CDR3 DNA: TGTGCCAGCACTCAAGCCGGGGGCTTTGATGAGCAGTTCTTC
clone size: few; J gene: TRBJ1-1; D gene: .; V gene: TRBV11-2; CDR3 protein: CASSRPIGLLNTEAFF; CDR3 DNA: TGTGCCAGCAGCCGCCCCATCGGACTCCTGAACACTGAAGCTTTCTTT
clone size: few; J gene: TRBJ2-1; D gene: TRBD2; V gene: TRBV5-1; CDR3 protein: CASKAGGPGNEQFF; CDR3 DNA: TGCGCCAGCAAGGCGGGAGGGCCCGGGAATGAGCAGTTCTTC
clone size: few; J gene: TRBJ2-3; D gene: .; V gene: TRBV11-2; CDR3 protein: CASSSPRVNGDTQYF; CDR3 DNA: TGTGCCAGCAGCTCACCCAGGGTAAATGGGGATACGCAGTATTTT
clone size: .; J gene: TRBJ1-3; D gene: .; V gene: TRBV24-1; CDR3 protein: CATSGRQRSGNTIYF; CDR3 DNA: TGTGCCACCAGTGGTAGACAGCGATCTGGAAACACCATATATTTT
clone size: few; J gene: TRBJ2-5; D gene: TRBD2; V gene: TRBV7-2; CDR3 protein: CASSLVVAGVGKTQYF; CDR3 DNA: TGTGCCAGCAGCTTAGTTGTAGCGGGAGTGGGAAAGACCCAGTACTTC
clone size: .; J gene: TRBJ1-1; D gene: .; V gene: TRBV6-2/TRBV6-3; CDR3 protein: CASGQVRRAFF; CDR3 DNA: TGTGCCAGCGGCCAGGTTAGGAGGGCTTTCTTT
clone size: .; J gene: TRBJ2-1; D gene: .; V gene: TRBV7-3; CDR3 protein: CASSPIADVSYNEQFF; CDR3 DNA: TGTGCCAGCAGCCCAATAGCAGATGTTTCCTACAATGAGCAGTTCTTC
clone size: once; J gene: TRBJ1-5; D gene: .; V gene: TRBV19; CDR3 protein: CASSILGGRQPQHF; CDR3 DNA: TGTGCCAGTAGTATATTAGGGGGGAGGCAGCCCCAGCATTTT
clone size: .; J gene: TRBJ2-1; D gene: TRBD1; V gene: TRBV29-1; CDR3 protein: CSVLGDRDYNEQFF; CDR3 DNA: TGCAGCGTCCTGGGGGACAGGGACTACAATGAGCAGTTCTTC
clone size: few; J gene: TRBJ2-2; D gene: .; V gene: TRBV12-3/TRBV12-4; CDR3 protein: CASRRTDSDTGELFF; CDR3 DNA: TGTGCCAGCAGACGCACGGACAGTGACACCGGGGAGCTGTTTTTT
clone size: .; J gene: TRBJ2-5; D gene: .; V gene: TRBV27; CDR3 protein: CASSLKTSTRETQYF; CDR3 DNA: TGTGCCAGCAGTTTAAAGACTAGTACGAGAGAGACCCAGTACTTC
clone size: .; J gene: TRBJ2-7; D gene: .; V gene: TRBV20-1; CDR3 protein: CSARADISYEQYF; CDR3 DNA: TGCAGTGCTAGAGCGGACATATCCTACGAGCAGTACTTC
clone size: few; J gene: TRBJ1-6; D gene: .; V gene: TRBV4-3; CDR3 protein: CASSQDQGISPLHF; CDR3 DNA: TGCGCCAGCAGCCAAGACCAGGGAATTTCACCCCTCCACTTT
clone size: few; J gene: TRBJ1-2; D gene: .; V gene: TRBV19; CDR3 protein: CASSGQGYYGYTF; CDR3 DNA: TGTGCCAGTAGTGGCCAGGGATACTATGGCTACACCTTC
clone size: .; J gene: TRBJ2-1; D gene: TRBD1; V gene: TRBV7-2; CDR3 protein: CASSWDRGDEQFF; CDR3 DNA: TGTGCCAGCAGCTGGGACAGGGGGGATGAGCAGTTCTTC
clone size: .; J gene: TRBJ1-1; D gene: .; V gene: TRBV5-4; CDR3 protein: CASSLVGGAEAFF; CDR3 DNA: TGTGCCAGCAGCTTAGTAGGGGGGGCTGAAGCTTTCTTT
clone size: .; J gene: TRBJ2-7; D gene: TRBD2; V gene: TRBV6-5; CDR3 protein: CASSSTSGGIEQYF; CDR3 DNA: TGTGCCAGCAGTTCGACTAGCGGGGGCATCGAGCAGTACTTC
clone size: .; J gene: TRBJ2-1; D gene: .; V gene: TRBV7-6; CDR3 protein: CASSPNAGTTYNEQFF; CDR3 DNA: TGTGCCAGCAGCCCCAATGCGGGAACGACCTACAATGAGCAGTTCTTC
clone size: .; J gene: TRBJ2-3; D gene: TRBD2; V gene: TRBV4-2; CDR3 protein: CASSQILAGGPGDTQYF; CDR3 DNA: TGTGCCAGCAGCCAAATCCTAGCGGGAGGGCCGGGGGATACGCAGTATTTT
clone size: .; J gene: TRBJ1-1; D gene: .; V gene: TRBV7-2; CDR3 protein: CASGFYQNTEAFF; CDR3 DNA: TGTGCCAGCGGCTTCTACCAGAACACTGAAGCTTTCTTT
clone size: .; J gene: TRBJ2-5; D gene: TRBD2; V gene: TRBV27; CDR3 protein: CASSLIPSGAQGETQYF; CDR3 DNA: TGTGCCAGCAGTTTAATCCCTAGCGGGGCTCAGGGAGAGACCCAGTACTTC
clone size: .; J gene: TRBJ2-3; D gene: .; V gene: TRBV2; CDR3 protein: CASRLERADTQYF; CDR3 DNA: TGTGCCAGCAGGCTAGAGCGCGCAGATACGCAGTATTTT
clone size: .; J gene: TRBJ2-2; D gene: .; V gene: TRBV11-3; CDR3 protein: CASSRQDEWDTGELFF; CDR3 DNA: TGTGCCAGCAGCCGCCAGGATGAATGGGACACCGGGGAGCTGTTTTTT
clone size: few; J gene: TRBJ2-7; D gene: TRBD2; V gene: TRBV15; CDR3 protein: CATGLAGATYEQYF; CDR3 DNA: TGTGCCACCGGCCTAGCGGGAGCAACGTACGAGCAGTACTTC
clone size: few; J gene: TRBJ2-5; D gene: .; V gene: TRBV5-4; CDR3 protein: CASSSYQRSQETQYF; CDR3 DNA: TGTGCCAGCAGCTCTTATCAGCGTTCTCAAGAGACCCAGTACTTC
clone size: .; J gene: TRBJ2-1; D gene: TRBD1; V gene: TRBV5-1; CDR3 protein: CASSLGTGTGNEQFF; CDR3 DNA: TGCGCCAGCAGCTTGGGAACGGGGACAGGGAATGAGCAGTTCTTC
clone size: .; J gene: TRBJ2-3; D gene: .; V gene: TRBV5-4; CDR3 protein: CASSPERFTDTQYF; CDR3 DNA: TGTGCCAGCTCTCCGGAAAGATTCACAGATACGCAGTATTTT
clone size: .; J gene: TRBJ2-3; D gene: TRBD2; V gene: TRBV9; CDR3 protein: CASSVVLAESTDTQYF; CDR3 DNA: TGTGCCAGCAGCGTAGTCCTAGCGGAAAGCACAGATACGCAGTATTTT
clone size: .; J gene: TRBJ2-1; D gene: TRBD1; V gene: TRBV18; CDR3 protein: CAARAGQGNNEQFF; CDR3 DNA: TGTGCCGCAAGAGCGGGACAGGGGAACAATGAGCAGTTCTTC
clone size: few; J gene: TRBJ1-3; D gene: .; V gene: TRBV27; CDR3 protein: CASSPHRVGNTIYF; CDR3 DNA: TGTGCCAGCAGTCCCCACAGGGTCGGAAACACCATATATTTT